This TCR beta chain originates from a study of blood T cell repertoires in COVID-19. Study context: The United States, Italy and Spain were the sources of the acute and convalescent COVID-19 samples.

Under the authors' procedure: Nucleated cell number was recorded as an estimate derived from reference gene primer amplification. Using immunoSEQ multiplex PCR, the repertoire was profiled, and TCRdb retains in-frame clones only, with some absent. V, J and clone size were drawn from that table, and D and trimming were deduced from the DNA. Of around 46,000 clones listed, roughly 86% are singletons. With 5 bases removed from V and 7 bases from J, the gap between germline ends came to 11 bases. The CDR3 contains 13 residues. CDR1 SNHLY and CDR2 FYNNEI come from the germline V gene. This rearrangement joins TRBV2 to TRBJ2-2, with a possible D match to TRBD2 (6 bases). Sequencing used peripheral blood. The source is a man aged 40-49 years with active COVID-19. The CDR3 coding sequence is TGTGCCAGCAGTCCCCCCGGGGGCGGGGAGCTGTTTTTT. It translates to CASSPPGGGELFF.